Described below is a single TCR beta chain sequence and its context. As yet, its antigen is unknown. These data come from a study of cytotoxic CD8 clonotypes in ibrutinib-treated CLL. Across the whole study: The patients comprised about eleven relapsed/refractory and around 15 treatment-naive cases, around 17 IGHV unmutated. 25 or so partial and 2 complete responses; at median approximately 70 months, approximately 14 remitted, about twelve progressed. The study's findings and limits: Higher circulating CD8+ T-cell counts strongly accompanied higher baseline clonality, above age-matched healthy donors. At progression, clonality fell back toward baseline after rising at ibrutinib response.

The protocol was immunoSEQ multiplex PCR, while the TCRdb copy is restricted to in-frame clones and leaves out a portion. The table has 200,000 to 250,000 clones, about four fifths seen once; the top ten hold more than 9.5%. Sample: PBMCs, taken after 12 months of ibrutinib treatment. The receptor was isolated from a human donor with chronic lymphocytic leukemia.

The CDR3 nucleotides are TGTGCCAGCAGCTCGGAAGGGTGGGAGGCCTACTACGAGCAGTACTTC. Translated, it gives CASSSEGWEAYYEQYF. The rearrangement links TRBV11-1 to TRBJ2-7, with TRBD2 as a possible D gene (6 bases). CDR1 SGHAT and CDR2 FQDESV come from the germline V gene (reference sequence). There are 16 residues in the CDR3. V was clipped by 4 bases and J by 3 bases, with 19 bases between them.